Following are 21 T cell receptor beta chains from one sample sequenced in a study of cytomegalovirus exposure and HLA in healthy donors. With 60 Vbeta and 13 Jbeta primers, the PCR was carried out. Sequencing used immunoSEQ multiplex PCR; TCRdb keeps in-frame clones, though not all of them. The sample has approximately 100,000 clones. The sequencing sample was made of PBMCs. These TCRs come from a man aged 35 to 55 in good health and CMV-seronegative.

The chain joins TRBV4-1 to TRBJ2-6; TRBD2 matches 13 bases. With 3 bases clipped from V and 3 bases from J, the junction kept 8 bases outside the gene matches. The germline V gene has CDR1 MGHRA and CDR2 YSYEKL. CDR3 length: 19 residues. The CDR3, as DNA: TGCGCCAGCAGCCATAGGACTAGCGGGAGTAGTTTTGGGGCCAACGTCCTGACTTTC. Protein: CASSHRTSGSSFGANVLTF.

The chain couples TRBV6-1 to TRBJ1-2, with TRBD1 identical over 9 bases. V trimming: 4 bases; J trimming: 4 bases; junction bases outside the gene matches: 1. There are 13 residues in the CDR3. Germline V gene lookup returns CDR1 MNHNS and CDR2 SASEGT. Here the CDR3 reads CASSAGQGYGYTF. CDR3 nucleotides: TGTGCCAGCAGTGCGGGACAGGGCTATGGCTACACCTTC.

This rearrangement joins TRBV7-2 to TRBJ2-2; D is unresolved. Deletions cut 6 bases from V and 2 bases from J, with 10 bases between. The CDR3 consists of 14 residues. The V gene's germline CDR1 is SGHTA and CDR2 FQGNSA. The CDR3 nucleotides read TGTGCCAGCAGGAGCTTCCCAAACACCGGGGAGCTGTTTTTT. Protein sequence: CASRSFPNTGELFF.

The genes are TRBV4-3 and TRBJ2-1; TRBD2 might be the D (6 bases). Germline values: CDR1 LGHNA, CDR2 YSLEER. Trimming shortened V by 1 base and J by 4 bases, and 23 bases separated the two germline ends. The CDR3 is 19 amino acids. CDR3 coding DNA: TGCGCCAGCAGCCAAGGTAGCGGAGGGTATTCTTACTTGTACAATGAGCAGTTCTTC. Translation gives CASSQGSGGYSYLYNEQFF.

The V gene is TRBV27, the J gene TRBJ1-5; the match to TRBD1 covers 7 bases. CDR3 size: 12 residues. Losses at the gene ends were 7 bases for V and 4 bases for J; bases not matched to a gene: 1. CDR1 MNHEY and CDR2 SMNVEV come from the germline V gene (reference sequence). In DNA, the CDR3 is TGTGCCAGCAAGGGGGCGAATCAGCCCCAGCATTTT. Protein product: CASKGANQPQHF.

The rearrangement links TRBV18 to TRBJ2-7; 11 bases match TRBD1. V shed 2 bases and J 2 bases; nucleotides not matched to a gene: 5. This CDR3 is built from 16 residues. Per germline, CDR1 KGHSH and CDR2 LQKENI. In DNA, the CDR3 is TGTGCCAGCTCACCATCGGACAGGGGGCCGACCTACGAGCAGTACTTC. This encodes CASSPSDRGPTYEQYF. Based on the CDR3 plus reference TRBV18 and TRBJ2-7, the full variable domain is NAGVMQNPRHLVRRRGQEARLRCSPMKGHSHVYWYRQLPEEGLKFMVYLQKENIIDESGMPKERFSAEFPKEGPSILRIQQVVRGDSAAYFCASSPSDRGPTYEQYFGPGTRLTVT.

In nucleotides, the CDR3 is TGTGCCAGCAGTGTTGGGACTAGCGGGAGGAACCACGAGCAGTACTTC. This encodes CASSVGTSGRNHEQYF. This chain joins TRBV6-1 and TRBJ2-7, with 15 bases fitting TRBD2. Germline assignment: CDR1 MNHNS and CDR2 SASEGT. The trim removed 4 bases at V and 5 bases at J, leaving 6 bases unmatched. The CDR3 loop spans 16 amino acids.

The chain carries TRBV6-5 and TRBJ2-7; 9 nucleotides line up with TRBD1. V gave up 2 bases and J gave up 2 bases; unmatched junction bases: 1. This CDR3 has 14 residues. The germline CDR1 and CDR2 sequences are MNHEY and SVGAGI. The CDR3 DNA is TGTGCCAGCAGTTACCGGGACAGGGCCTACGAGCAGTACTTC. Translation gives CASSYRDRAYEQYF.

To note about this clone: A read error may produce the germline difference seen at one junction end. The chain joins TRBV7-2 to TRBJ2-2; 8 nucleotides agree with TRBD1. The CDR3 extends over 14 amino acids. Germline values: CDR1 SGHTA, CDR2 FQGNSA. This CDR3 is CASGQGRNTRELFF. The CDR3 coding sequence is TGTGCCAGCGGACAGGGTAGGAACACCAGGGAGCTGTTTTTT.

CDR3 DNA sequence: TGCGCCAGCAGCCAGAGCTTAGATACGCAGTATTTT. This encodes CASSQSLDTQYF. The gene calls are TRBV4-1 and TRBJ2-3; the D is unclear. CDR1 and CDR2 (germline): MGHRA, YSYEKL. This CDR3 comprises 12 residues. The germline V and J ends were trimmed by 3 bases and 5 bases, with 6 bases remaining between them.

This chain links TRBV10-3 with TRBJ2-3; TRBD2 agrees at 8 bases. From germline, CDR1 is ENHRY and CDR2 SYGVKD. J was trimmed by 11 bases and V by 3 bases; bases with no gene match: 13. The CDR3 consists of 15 residues. The CDR3 DNA reads TGTGCCATCAGTGACCCTGGGACGGGAGGGGTCGGGCAGTATTTT. This codes for CAISDPGTGGVGQYF.

The chain couples TRBV5-1 to TRBJ2-1; D remains unclear. CDR3 size: 13 residues. Germline CDR1 reads SGHRS; CDR2 reads YFSETQ. V dropped 7 bases and J dropped 5 bases, with 13 bases sitting between them. The CDR3 loop is CASSRAANNEQFF. CDR3 DNA: TGCGCCAGCTCTCGCGCGGCTAACAATGAGCAGTTCTTC.

The chain couples TRBV9 to TRBJ2-1, with D unclear. CDR1 and CDR2 from the germline V gene are SGDLS and YYNGEE. Trimming stripped 0 bases from V and 5 bases from J, with 12 bases between. The CDR3 runs to 15 residues. In DNA, the CDR3 is TGTGCCAGCAGCGTAGGCCTTCTATCGCACAATGAGCAGTTCTTC. It specifies CASSVGLLSHNEQFF.

V usage is TRBV19 and J usage is TRBJ2-2; 8 bases fit TRBD2. With 2 bases clipped from V and 3 bases from J, the junction kept 2 bases outside the gene matches. Germline CDR1 is LNHDA and CDR2 is SQIVND (reference sequence). The CDR3 totals 15 residues. CDR3 protein: CASSITSGYTGELFF. The CDR3 DNA follows: TGTGCCAGTAGTATAACTAGCGGCTACACCGGGGAGCTGTTTTTT.

V gene TRBV7-2 combines with J gene TRBJ2-5, with TRBD2 matching over 9 bases. Germline values: CDR1 SGHTA, CDR2 FQGNSA. V dropped 5 bases and J dropped 7; count of bases not matched to a gene: 14. CDR3 size: 16 residues. CDR3 sequence: CASSPLASGVGVTQYF. CDR3 coding DNA: TGTGCCAGCAGCCCTCTCGCTAGCGGGGTAGGGGTGACCCAGTACTTC.

CDR3 region: CASSLVFPDRGSRGGYTF. The CDR3 nucleotides read TGTGCCAGCAGCTTGGTTTTTCCGGACAGGGGTTCCCGGGGTGGCTACACCTTC. The V gene is TRBV5-6, the J gene TRBJ1-2; 9 nucleotides match TRBD1. This CDR3 spans 18 amino acids. Germline V CDR1 and CDR2: SGHDT, YYEEEE. J gave up 7 bases and V 0 bases, and 16 bases lay outside the gene matches.

The genes are TRBV7-6 and TRBJ1-3; D remains unclear. The CDR3 length is 16 residues. Trimming took off 1 base at V and 0 bases at J, with 10 bases between the two ends. Germline CDR1 and CDR2: SGHVS and FNYEAQ. CDR3 protein: CASSLEPSYSGNTIYF. CDR3 in DNA: TGTGCCAGCAGCTTAGAACCGAGCTACTCTGGAAACACCATATATTTT.

This chain uses TRBV5-6 with TRBJ2-3, with a tentative D call TRBD2 (7 bases). This CDR3 spans 15 amino acids. In germline, CDR1 is SGHDT, CDR2 YYEEEE. With 5 bases removed from V and 8 bases from J, the gap between germline ends came to 21 bases. CDR3 nucleotides: TGTGCCAGCAGTCCACGAGGGGGGGGGTCAAGTACGCAGTATTTT. Amino acid sequence: CASSPRGGGSSTQYF.

The V call is TRBV18, the J call TRBJ2-5; 7 bases line up with TRBD1. The CDR3 extends over 14 amino acids. V shed 3 bases, J shed 5 bases, and the junction held 6 bases outside the gene matches. Germline assignment: CDR1 KGHSH and CDR2 LQKENI. As DNA, the CDR3 is TGTGCCAGCTCACCGTTAGGGGGCCGGGAGACCCAGTACTTC. It specifies CASSPLGGRETQYF. The full variable domain, its missing parts supplied by reference TRBV18 and TRBJ2-5, is NAGVMQNPRHLVRRRGQEARLRCSPMKGHSHVYWYRQLPEEGLKFMVYLQKENIIDESGMPKERFSAEFPKEGPSILRIQQVVRGDSAAYFCASSPLGGRETQYFGPGTRLLVL.

The chain joins TRBV19 to TRBJ2-1; 13 nucleotides agree with TRBD2. V gave up 1 base and J gave up 4 bases; unmatched junction bases: 7. The CDR3 runs 18 residues. Per germline, CDR1 LNHDA and CDR2 SQIVND (reference sequence). In nucleotides, the CDR3 is TGTGCCAGTAGTATAGGGCCCACTAGCGGGAGGGGTTACAATGAGCAGTTCTTC. Translated: CASSIGPTSGRGYNEQFF.

Written as DNA, the CDR3 is TGCGCCAGCAGCTTGGCCGCTAGCGGGGCCTACGAGCAGTACTTC. Translation gives CASSLAASGAYEQYF. The chain uses TRBV5-1 and TRBJ2-7; 9 bases line up with TRBD2. V trimming: 0 bases; J trimming: 2 bases; junction bases outside the gene matches: 3. Germline lookup yields CDR1 SGHRS and CDR2 YFSETQ. This CDR3 has 15 residues.